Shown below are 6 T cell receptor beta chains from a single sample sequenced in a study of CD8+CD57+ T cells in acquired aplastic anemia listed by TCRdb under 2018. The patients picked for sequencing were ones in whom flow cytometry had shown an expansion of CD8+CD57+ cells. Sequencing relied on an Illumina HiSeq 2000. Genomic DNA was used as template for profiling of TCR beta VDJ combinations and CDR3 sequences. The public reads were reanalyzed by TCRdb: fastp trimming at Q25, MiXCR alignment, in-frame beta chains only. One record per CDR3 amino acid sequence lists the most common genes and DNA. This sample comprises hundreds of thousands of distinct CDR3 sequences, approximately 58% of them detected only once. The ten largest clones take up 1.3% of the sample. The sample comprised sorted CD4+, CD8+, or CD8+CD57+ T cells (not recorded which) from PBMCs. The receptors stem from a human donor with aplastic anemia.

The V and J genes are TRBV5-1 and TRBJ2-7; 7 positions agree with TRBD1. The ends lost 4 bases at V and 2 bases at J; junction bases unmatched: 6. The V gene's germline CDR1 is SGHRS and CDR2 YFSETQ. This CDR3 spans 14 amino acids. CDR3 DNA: TGCGCCAGCAGCCCGACAGGGCAGGCCTACGAGCAGTACTTC. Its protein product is CASSPTGQAYEQYF.

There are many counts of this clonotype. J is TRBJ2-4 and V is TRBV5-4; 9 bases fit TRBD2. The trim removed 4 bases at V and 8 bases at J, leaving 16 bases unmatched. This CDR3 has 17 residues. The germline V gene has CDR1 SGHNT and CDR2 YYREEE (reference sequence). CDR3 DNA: TGTGCCAGCAGCGGGGTTAGCGGGGGAAACCCCGGGGACATTCAGTACTTC. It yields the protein CASSGVSGGNPGDIQYF.

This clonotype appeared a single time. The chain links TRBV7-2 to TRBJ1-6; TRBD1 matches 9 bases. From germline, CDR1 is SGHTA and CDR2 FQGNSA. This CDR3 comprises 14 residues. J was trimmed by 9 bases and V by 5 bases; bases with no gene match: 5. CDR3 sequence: CASSPGQGVSPLHF. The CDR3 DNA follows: TGTGCCAGCAGCCCGGGACAGGGTGTTTCACCCCTCCACTTT.

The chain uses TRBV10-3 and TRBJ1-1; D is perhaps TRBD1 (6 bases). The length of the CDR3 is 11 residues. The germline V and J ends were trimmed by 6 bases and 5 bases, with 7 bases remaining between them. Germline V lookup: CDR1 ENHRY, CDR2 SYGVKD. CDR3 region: CAIRQGTEAFF. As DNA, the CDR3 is TGTGCCATCAGACAGGGAACTGAAGCTTTCTTT.

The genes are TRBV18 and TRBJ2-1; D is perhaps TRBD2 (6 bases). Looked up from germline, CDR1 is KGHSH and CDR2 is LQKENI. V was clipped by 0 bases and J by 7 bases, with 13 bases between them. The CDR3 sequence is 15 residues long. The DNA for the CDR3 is TGTGCCAGCTCACCACCGAGTTTAGCGGTAAATGAGCAGTTCTTC. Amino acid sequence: CASSPPSLAVNEQFF.

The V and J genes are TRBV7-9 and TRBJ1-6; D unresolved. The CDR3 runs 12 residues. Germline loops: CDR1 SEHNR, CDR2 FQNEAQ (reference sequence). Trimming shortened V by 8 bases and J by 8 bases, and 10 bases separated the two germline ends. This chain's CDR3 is CASAIVDSPLHF. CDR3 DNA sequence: TGTGCCAGCGCTATTGTGGATTCACCCCTCCACTTT.